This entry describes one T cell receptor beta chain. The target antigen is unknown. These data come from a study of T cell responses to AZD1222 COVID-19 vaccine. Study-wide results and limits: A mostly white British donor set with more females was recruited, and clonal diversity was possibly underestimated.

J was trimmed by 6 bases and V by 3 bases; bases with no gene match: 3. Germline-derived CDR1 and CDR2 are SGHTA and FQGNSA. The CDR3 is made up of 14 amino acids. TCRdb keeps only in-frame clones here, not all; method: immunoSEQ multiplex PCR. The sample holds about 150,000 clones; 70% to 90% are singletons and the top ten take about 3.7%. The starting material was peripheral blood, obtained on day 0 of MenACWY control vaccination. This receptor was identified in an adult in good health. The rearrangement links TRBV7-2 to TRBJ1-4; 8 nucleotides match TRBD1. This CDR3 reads CASSLDRAHEKLFF. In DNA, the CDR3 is TGTGCCAGCAGCTTGGACAGGGCTCATGAAAAACTGTTTTTT.